The 9 T cell receptor beta chains below were found in one sample sequenced in a study of blood T cell repertoires in COVID-19. Assay: immunoSEQ multiplex PCR; the TCRdb copy retains only in-frame clones and omits some. Here the sample spans about 220,000 clones, roughly nine tenths being singletons. Specimen: peripheral blood. These receptors were collected from a man aged 35-49 years with active or convalescent COVID-19.

The chain uses TRBV7-2 and TRBJ2-1; no definite D call. This CDR3 is built from 12 residues. Trimming stripped 1 base from V and 15 bases from J, with 13 bases between. The germline V gene has CDR1 SGHTA and CDR2 FQGNSA. CDR3 in amino acids: CASSLDLSYPFF. CDR3 DNA sequence: TGTGCCAGCAGCTTAGATCTCTCCTATCCGTTCTTC.

The CDR3 region is CASRSTGQDPSSYNEQFF. CDR3 DNA sequence: TGTGCCAGCAGGTCAACGGGACAGGACCCATCCTCCTACAATGAGCAGTTCTTC. This sequence joins TRBV2 and TRBJ2-1; 8 bases line up with TRBD1. Germline assignment: CDR1 SNHLY and CDR2 FYNNEI. The length of the CDR3 is 18 residues. V gave up 6 bases and J gave up 0 bases; unmatched junction bases: 13.

J is TRBJ1-1 and V is TRBV14, with 7 bases aligning to TRBD1. The ends lost 0 bases at V and 7 bases at J; junction bases unmatched: 17. CDR1 is SGHDN, CDR2 FVKESK, per germline. The CDR3 runs to 18 residues. CDR3: CASSQEGRDRQTPIEAFF. The CDR3, as DNA: TGTGCCAGCAGCCAAGAGGGACGGGACAGACAAACTCCTATTGAAGCTTTCTTT.

The genes are TRBV18 and TRBJ2-7; weak D call: TRBD1 (6 bases). Germline assignment: CDR1 KGHSH and CDR2 LQKENI. V lost 3 bases, J lost 9 bases, and 24 bases lay in between. The CDR3 sequence is 16 residues long. Here the CDR3 DNA reads TGTGCCAGCTCACCCCAGGGGAGCGAATTATATTATGGGCAGTACTTC. Protein product: CASSPQGSELYYGQYF.

The sample holds a few counts of this clone. This chain joins TRBV5-1 and TRBJ1-1; D perhaps matches TRBD1 (5 bases). Trimming took off 2 bases at V and 5 bases at J, with 10 bases between the two ends. The germline CDR1 and CDR2 sequences are SGHRS and YFSETQ. This CDR3 is built from 13 residues. In DNA form, the CDR3 reads TGCGCCAGCAGCTTCGAGGGGAGGACTGAAGCTTTCTTT. Amino acids: CASSFEGRTEAFF.

V is TRBV5-5 and J is TRBJ1-4; D is possibly TRBD1 (6 bases). CDR3 length equals 14 residues. V was clipped by 4 bases and J by 8 bases, with 15 bases between them. Germline CDR1 is SGHKS and CDR2 is YYEKEE (reference sequence). This chain's CDR3 is CASSRTGIGEKLFF. DNA for the CDR3: TGTGCCAGCAGCCGAACAGGGATCGGAGAAAAACTGTTTTTT.

There are a few counts of this clone. A junction end diverges from the germline sequence, so it may reflect a read error. This rearrangement joins TRBV7-2 to TRBJ1-6, with D possibly TRBD1 on 5 matching bases. Germline V gives CDR1 SGHTA, CDR2 FQGNSA. The CDR3 sequence is 17 residues long. CDR3 sequence reads: CASSIALTGRGVSPLHF. The DNA for the CDR3 is TGTGCCAGCAGCATAGCCCTTACAGGAAGGGGTGTTTCACCCCTCCACTTT. Combining the CDR3 with reference TRBV7-2 and TRBJ1-6 gives the whole variable domain GAGVSQSPSNKVTEKGKDVELRCDPISGHTALYWYRQSLGQGLEFLIYFQGNSAPDKSGLPSDRFSAERTGGSVSTLTIQRTQQEDSAVYLCASSIALTGRGVSPLHFGNGTRLTVT.

The gene calls are TRBV18 and TRBJ1-1, with unresolved D. CDR1 KGHSH and CDR2 LQKENI come from the germline V gene. Trimming shortened V by 6 bases and J by 3 bases, and 14 bases separated the two germline ends. The CDR3 spans 14 residues. The chain's CDR3 is CASSPMREYTEAFF. CDR3 DNA sequence: TGTGCCAGCTCCCCCATGAGAGAGTACACTGAAGCTTTCTTT.

The V gene is TRBV28, the J gene TRBJ1-1; TRBD1 matches 8 bases. The CDR3 totals 15 residues. Losses at the gene ends were 6 bases for V and 0 bases for J; bases not matched to a gene: 6. Germline lookup yields CDR1 MDHEN and CDR2 SYDVKM. The CDR3 DNA reads as TGTGCCAGCAGCAACAGGGGGACGGTGAACACTGAAGCTTTCTTT. It translates to CASSNRGTVNTEAFF.